The 18 T cell receptor beta chains reported below all come from one sample, sequenced in a study of beta chain features in type 1 diabetes. Expressed TCRB transcripts were sequenced because the entire RNA isolate underwent reverse transcription. Assay used: immunoSEQ multiplex PCR; TCRdb lists only in-frame clones, some missing. The sample holds around 280,000 clones, roughly 8% seen once. Source material: central memory CD4+ T cells from blood. These receptors came from a woman younger than 35 in good health.

This clone was observed a few times. This chain links TRBV11-3 with TRBJ2-2, with TRBD1 matching 12 bases. J lost 6 bases, V lost 6 bases, and 5 bases had no gene match. This CDR3 has 15 residues. Germline V gives CDR1 SGHNT, CDR2 YENEEA. The CDR3 spells CASRHGTGGSGELFF. In DNA, the CDR3 is TGTGCCAGCAGACATGGGACAGGGGGCTCCGGGGAGCTGTTTTTT.

This clone was counted between two and nine times. This chain links TRBV20-1 with TRBJ1-1; 8 bases align to TRBD1. The germline CDR1 and CDR2 sequences are DFQATT and SNEGSKA (reference sequence). This CDR3 spans 11 amino acids. V gave up 5 bases and J gave up 7 bases; unmatched junction bases: 3. CDR3 coding DNA: TGCAGTGCTTGGGACAGGAATGAAGCTTTCTTT. Its protein product is CSAWDRNEAFF.

The CDR3 region is CASSVDPEEGANEKLFF. DNA for the CDR3: TGTGCCAGCAGCGTAGACCCGGAGGAGGGCGCTAATGAAAAACTGTTTTTT. The chain uses TRBV9 and TRBJ1-4; D call uncertain. V was clipped by 0 bases and J by 3 bases, with 15 bases between them. CDR1 and CDR2 (germline): SGDLS, YYNGEE. CDR3 length: 17 residues. The whole variable domain, filled in from reference TRBV9 and TRBJ1-4, reads DSGVTQTPKHLITATGQRVTLRCSPRSGDLSVYWYQQSLDQGLQFLIQYYNGEERAKGNILERFSAQQFPDLHSELNLSSLELGDSALYFCASSVDPEEGANEKLFFGSGTQLSVL.

In its sample, this clone was seen a few times. J is TRBJ2-2 and V is TRBV27; D gene uncertain. There are 15 residues in the CDR3. Germline V CDR1 and CDR2: MNHEY, SMNVEV (reference sequence). The germline V and J ends were trimmed by 1 base and 1 base, with 7 bases remaining between them. The CDR3 sequence: CASSLLAVNTGELFF. CDR3 DNA sequence: TGTGCCAGCAGTTTATTGGCGGTGAACACCGGGGAGCTGTTTTTT.

This clone has more than one count but fewer than ten. The V call is TRBV29-1, the J call TRBJ2-5; 9 bases are a match to TRBD1. Germline-derived CDR1 and CDR2 are SQVTM and ANQGSEA. J gave up 5 bases and V 5 bases, and 6 bases lay outside the gene matches. The CDR3 sequence is 13 residues long. As DNA, the CDR3 is TGCAGCGTTAACCGGGACAGGGATGAGACCCAGTACTTC. It is translated as CSVNRDRDETQYF.

The chain joins TRBV6-1 to TRBJ1-6, with 10 bases matching TRBD1. The CDR3 is made up of 13 amino acids. V lost 6 bases and J lost 8; bases outside the gene matches: 1. CDR1 is MNHNS and CDR2 is SASEGT in the germline V gene. CDR3 residues: CASRGQGDSPLHF. The CDR3 coding sequence is TGTGCCAGCAGAGGACAGGGGGATTCACCCCTCCACTTT.

The chain links TRBV4-1 to TRBJ2-1; no clear D gene. The length of the CDR3 is 18 residues. Germline CDR1 and CDR2: MGHRA and YSYEKL. V was cut by 0 bases and J by 2 bases, with 17 bases left in between. The CDR3 is CASSQETRLVPPYNEQFF. CDR3 nucleotide sequence: TGCGCCAGCAGCCAAGAAACCCGATTGGTACCTCCCTACAATGAGCAGTTCTTC.

This clone was seen ten or more times. At one end, the junction sequence differs from germline, possibly due to a read error. This chain uses TRBV7-9 with TRBJ2-1, with D perhaps matching TRBD2 (6 bases). The germline gives CDR1 SEHNR, CDR2 FQNEAQ (reference sequence). There are 14 residues in the CDR3. The CDR3 region is CASSLATVTREQFF. In nucleotides, the CDR3 is TGTGCCAGCAGCCTAGCGACCGTAACCCGTGAGCAGTTCTTC.

The chain couples TRBV11-2 to TRBJ2-1; possible D gene TRBD2, 5 bases. The germline V gene encodes CDR1 SGHAT and CDR2 FQNNGV. Trimming pared 2 bases from V and 9 bases from J, leaving 14 bases between. The CDR3 has 14 residues. The CDR3 bases are TGTGCCAGCAGCTTAATTAGGACTCCGAGTGAGCAGTTCTTC. Residues: CASSLIRTPSEQFF.

This clone was counted between two and nine times. The genes are TRBV7-3 and TRBJ2-3; D may match TRBD1 or TRBD2 (6 bases each). The CDR3 contains 16 residues. Germline V gene data show CDR1 as SGHTA and CDR2 as FQGTGA. The V end lost 0 bases, the J end lost 4 bases, and 14 bases lay between the germline ends. CDR3 sequence reads: CASSLTGGRAPDTQYF. CDR3 DNA sequence: TGTGCCAGCAGCTTAACCGGGGGCAGGGCCCCAGATACGCAGTATTTT.

This clone was seen repeatedly, ten times or more. In the same sample, other DNA sequences code for this CDR3. The chain uses TRBV18 and TRBJ2-3; D is uncertain. Germline CDR1 KGHSH, CDR2 LQKENI. V lost 3 bases and J lost 3, with 10 bases in between. The CDR3 contains 14 residues. The CDR3 region is CASSPGRSTDTQYF. CDR3 sequence (DNA): TGTGCCAGCTCACCTGGCAGGTCAACAGATACGCAGTATTTT.

The gene calls are TRBV7-9 and TRBJ1-1, with D unresolved. Trimming cost V 1 base and J 10 bases, with 10 bases left between them. This CDR3 has 12 residues. The germline CDR1 and CDR2 sequences are SEHNR and FQNEAQ (reference sequence). CDR3 nucleotides: TGTGCCAGCAGCTTAGGTCCCGGTGCAGCTTTCTTT. Translating it yields CASSLGPGAAFF.

This clone was counted between two and nine times. The V gene is TRBV5-1, the J gene TRBJ2-1; 8 bases are shared with TRBD1. V trimming: 3 bases; J trimming: 6 bases; junction bases outside the gene matches: 11. Germline lookup yields CDR1 SGHRS and CDR2 YFSETQ. CDR3 size: 16 residues. The chain's CDR3 is CASSSYGQGLVNEQFF. The CDR3 coding sequence is TGCGCCAGCAGCTCCTATGGACAGGGTCTCGTCAATGAGCAGTTCTTC. Based on the CDR3 plus reference TRBV5-1 and TRBJ2-1, the full variable domain is KAGVTQTPRYLIKTRGQQVTLSCSPISGHRSVSWYQQTPGQGLQFLFEYFSETQRNKGNFPGRFSGRQFSNSRSEMNVSTLELGDSALYLCASSSYGQGLVNEQFFGPGTRLTVL.

The V call is TRBV29-1, the J call TRBJ2-1, with 12 bases fitting TRBD2. The CDR3 covers 17 residues. Per the germline V gene, CDR1 is SQVTM and CDR2 is ANQGSEA. J gave up 1 base and V 6 bases, and 10 bases lay outside the gene matches. The CDR3 nucleotides are TGCAGCGTAACGACTAGCGGGAGAATGAGGTCCTACAATGAGCAGTTCTTC. This gives the protein CSVTTSGRMRSYNEQFF.

This clone has more than one count but fewer than ten. The CDR3 DNA reads TGTGCCAGCAGCTCCCCGTCGCAACCTTACGAGCAGTACGTC. Its protein is CASSSPSQPYEQYV. The V and J genes are TRBV5-5 and TRBJ2-7; D not resolved. Germline values: CDR1 SGHKS, CDR2 YYEKEE (reference sequence). The CDR3 has 14 residues. Trimming shortened V by 3 bases and J by 4 bases, and 14 bases separated the two germline ends.

This clone was counted a few times. This chain connects TRBV6-5 to TRBJ1-1; no firm D call. CDR3 length: 15 residues. Trimming took 6 bases from V and 1 from J, leaving 15 bases between them. CDR1 and CDR2 (germline): MNHEY, SVGAGI. For the CDR3, the DNA is TGTGCCAGCAGCCCTCAGGACGCCAAGAACACTGAAGCTTTCTTT. It translates to CASSPQDAKNTEAFF.

This clone was picked up a small number of times. The chain is built from TRBV18 and TRBJ1-5, with D possibly matching TRBD1 (5 bases). Trimming took off 6 bases at V and 3 bases at J, with 15 bases between the two ends. This CDR3 has 15 residues. Germline V gives CDR1 KGHSH, CDR2 LQKENI. CDR3 region: CASSLRQKLNQPQHF. CDR3 sequence (DNA): TGTGCCAGCTCGCTCAGACAGAAACTCAATCAGCCCCAGCATTTT. Full variable domain (outside the CDR3, taken from reference TRBV18 and TRBJ1-5): NAGVMQNPRHLVRRRGQEARLRCSPMKGHSHVYWYRQLPEEGLKFMVYLQKENIIDESGMPKERFSAEFPKEGPSILRIQQVVRGDSAAYFCASSLRQKLNQPQHFGDGTRLSIL.

This clone was seen repeatedly, ten times or more. V usage is TRBV18 and J usage is TRBJ1-2, with D maybe TRBD1 (5 bases). Trimming shortened V by 6 bases and J by 3 bases, and 14 bases separated the two germline ends. CDR1 and CDR2 from the germline V gene are KGHSH and LQKENI. This CDR3 is built from 14 residues. CDR3: CASSRGELDYGYTF. CDR3 coding DNA: TGTGCCAGCTCGCGAGGGGAGCTTGACTATGGCTACACCTTC.